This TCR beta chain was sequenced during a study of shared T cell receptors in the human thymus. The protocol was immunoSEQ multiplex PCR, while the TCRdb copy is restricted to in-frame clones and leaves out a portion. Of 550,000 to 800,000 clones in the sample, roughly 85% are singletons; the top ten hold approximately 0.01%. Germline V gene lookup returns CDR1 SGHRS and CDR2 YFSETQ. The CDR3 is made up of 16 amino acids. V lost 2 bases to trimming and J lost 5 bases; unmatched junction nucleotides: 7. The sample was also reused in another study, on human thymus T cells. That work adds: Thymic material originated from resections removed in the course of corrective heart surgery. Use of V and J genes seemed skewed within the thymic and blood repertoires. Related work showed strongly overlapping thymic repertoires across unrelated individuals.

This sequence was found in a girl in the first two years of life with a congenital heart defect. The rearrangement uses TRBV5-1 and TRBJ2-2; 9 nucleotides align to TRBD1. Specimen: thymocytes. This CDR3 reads CASSLPRTGVTGELFF. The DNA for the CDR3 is TGCGCCAGCAGCTTACCCCGGACAGGGGTAACCGGGGAGCTGTTTTTT.